This T cell receptor (beta chain) emerged from a study of OX40 agonist ivuxolimab in advanced cancers. Broader study findings: Blood T cells, both CD4+ and CD8+, expanded clonally by week 6 at 0.1 to 3.0 mg/kg.

The CDR3 spans 16 residues. Trimming at V came to 6 bases and at J to 0 bases, leaving 4 bases not matched to a gene. Germline V gives CDR1 SNHLY, CDR2 FYNNEI. On this clone: Its specificity is not known.

Drawing of blood for sampling happened at baseline, at cycle 4 day 1, and at cycle 7 day 1. Method: immunoSEQ multiplex PCR; TCRdb's copy keeps in-frame clones and lacks some. The table has just over 90,000 clones, 91% seen once. The receptor's source is an adult with an advanced solid tumor such as melanoma, head and neck, liver or kidney cancer. Sequencing used CD4+ or CD8+ T cells sorted from blood, obtained in a trial of the OX40 agonist ivuxolimab. The chain has TRBV2 and TRBJ2-1; TRBD2 agrees at 11 bases. CDR3 protein: CASRAGTSGSYNEQFF. The CDR3 bases are TGTGCCAGCAGGGCCGGGACTAGCGGCTCCTACAATGAGCAGTTCTTC.